A single sample is the source of the 2 T cell receptor beta chains below, sequenced in a study of T cell clusters in autoimmune cytopenias. Multiplex touch-down PCR amplified TRB using TRB-A and TRB-B pools in one tube. No DNA is given; TCRdb re-called the multiplex PCR reads and lists each CDR3 protein once. The sample totals 5,000 to 6,500 distinct CDR3 sequences; its top ten clones hold 7.5% to 9.5%. TRB was amplified from 250 ng of peripheral blood genomic DNA per sample. The sample also formed part of further work on T cell repertoires in aging, cancer and after chemotherapy.

The sequencing input was peripheral blood. The origin of the receptors is a human donor in good health.

The chain employs TRBV6-5 and TRBJ2-5; checking the TCRdb D call of TRBD2 is not possible without DNA. The germline V gene has CDR1 MNHEY and CDR2 SVGAGI. The CDR3 consists of 14 residues. CDR3: CASSHGTADWAQYF.

This clonotype is classed as medium-sized by frequency. This chain uses TRBV7-6 with TRBJ2-5; TCRdb picks TRBD1, but there is no DNA to check that call. This CDR3 is built from 13 residues. Germline V gene sequence: CDR1 SGHVS, CDR2 FNYEAQ. The CDR3 loop is CASSSGTVETQYF. The complete variable domain, with remaining parts taken from reference TRBV7-6 and TRBJ2-5, reads GAGVSQSPRYKVTKRGQDVALRCDPISGHVSLYWYRQALGQGPEFLTYFNYEAQQDKSGLPNDRFSAERPEGSISTLTIQRTEQRDSAMYRCASSSGTVETQYFGPGTRLLVL.